Described below is a single TCR beta chain sequence and its context. The V and J ends lost 5 bases and 2 bases, in that order; junction bases with no gene match: 19. Germline lookup yields CDR1 SGHVS and CDR2 FNYEAQ. The CDR3 has 20 residues. The assay used deep level. The protocol was immunoSEQ multiplex PCR, while the TCRdb copy is restricted to in-frame clones and leaves out a portion. The table includes roughly 590,000 clones, roughly 95% detected once. This sample stems from a study of shared clonotypes between healthy human individuals. Cells designated naive CD8 were CD45RO-negative and were positively selected for CCR7, with terminally differentiated effector memory CD45RA+ cells excluded. Free of recent acute infections or vaccinations, the donors were healthy HIV-negative adults.

Sequenced material: naive CD8+ T cells sorted from blood. The chain links TRBV7-6 to TRBJ2-7, with 12 bases aligning to TRBD1. The sequence came from a woman between 25 and 40 years old in good health. The CDR3 DNA reads as TGTGCCAGCAGCCACCCCGGGACAGGGGGCTCTAGCGGTGCCGCCTACGAGCAGTACTTC. Protein: CASSHPGTGGSSGAAYEQYF.